These 13 T cell receptor beta chains came from one sample sequenced in a study of T cells in localized non-small cell lung cancer. TCRdb keeps only in-frame clones here, not all; method: immunoSEQ multiplex PCR. This sample yields around 41,000 clones, of which roughly nine tenths are seen a single time; about 11% belongs to the top ten. This material consisted of PBMCs, taken before any cancer treatment. The receptors come from a woman aged 35 to 69 with stage II lung adenocarcinoma.

This clone was seen a single time. This chain links TRBV5-4 with TRBJ2-3; weak D call: TRBD1 (5 bases). The CDR3 sequence is 16 residues long. Deletions cut 0 bases from V and 0 bases from J, with 11 bases between. Germline V gene sequence: CDR1 SGHNT, CDR2 YYREEE (reference sequence). Here the CDR3 reads CASSLAQGLSTDTQYF. In DNA, the CDR3 is TGTGCCAGCAGCTTGGCCCAGGGTTTGAGCACAGATACGCAGTATTTT.

The V gene is TRBV5-4, the J gene TRBJ2-7; a weak D match, TRBD1 (5 bases). This CDR3 contains 16 residues. V was cut by 0 bases and J by 1 base, with 14 bases left in between. Germline-derived CDR1 and CDR2 are SGHNT and YYREEE (reference sequence). CDR3 sequence: CASSLGTGPPSYEQYF. CDR3 DNA sequence: TGTGCCAGCAGCTTGGGAACAGGCCCACCTTCCTACGAGCAGTACTTC.

The chain recombines TRBV9 with TRBJ2-2; D may be TRBD2 (5 bases). The CDR3 contains 15 residues. V lost 0 bases and J lost 3, with 9 bases in between. Germline V gene lookup returns CDR1 SGDLS and CDR2 YYNGEE. CDR3 bases: TGTGCCAGCAGCGTAGTGGGTAGCGACACCGGGGAGCTGTTTTTT. Its protein product is CASSVVGSDTGELFF.

The V call is TRBV13, the J call TRBJ2-1; 8 bases agree with TRBD1. Unmatched junction bases numbered 7, after V lost 4 bases and J lost 2 bases. Looked up from germline, CDR1 is PRHDT and CDR2 is FYEKMQ (reference sequence). This CDR3 comprises 16 residues. CDR3 DNA: TGTGCCAGCAGCTATCGGACAGGGACACCCTACAATGAGCAGTTCTTC. Its protein is CASSYRTGTPYNEQFF.

V and J are TRBV10-3 and TRBJ2-6, with TRBD1 matching 7 bases. V gave up 3 bases and J gave up 4 bases; unmatched junction bases: 6. The CDR3 contains 16 residues. Germline CDR1 is ENHRY and CDR2 is SYGVKD. CDR3 nucleotide sequence: TGTGCCATCAGTGATCTGGACAGGCCCGGGGCCAACGTCCTGACTTTC. As protein: CAISDLDRPGANVLTF.

The V call is TRBV6-5, the J call TRBJ2-3; 12 nucleotides agree with TRBD2. The CDR3 length is 16 residues. The germline V gene encodes CDR1 MNHEY and CDR2 SVGAGI. The J segment lost 1 base and the V segment lost 2 bases, leaving 1 base of the junction unmatched. The chain's CDR3 is CASSYRTSGGTDTQYF. The CDR3 DNA is TGTGCCAGCAGTTACCGGACTAGCGGGGGCACAGATACGCAGTATTTT.

CDR3 region: CASSLSGVSGNTIYF. CDR3 coding DNA: TGCGCCAGCAGCTTGTCGGGGGTATCTGGAAACACCATATATTTT. The V call is TRBV5-1, the J call TRBJ1-3; D is possibly TRBD1 (5 bases). Per the germline V gene, CDR1 is SGHRS and CDR2 is YFSETQ. The CDR3 consists of 15 residues. Trimming shortened V by 1 base and J by 1 base, and 9 bases separated the two germline ends.

This clone is a singleton in its sample. The chain combines TRBV10-1 with TRBJ1-1; D perhaps matches TRBD1 (5 bases). The CDR3 runs 15 residues. Between the trimmed V and J ends, which lost 0 bases and 1 base, there was a span of 9 bases. CDR1 is WNHNN and CDR2 is SYGVQD in the germline V gene (reference sequence). CDR3 protein: CASSESRQKNTEAFF. The CDR3 nucleotides read TGCGCCAGCAGTGAGTCGCGACAGAAGAACACTGAAGCTTTCTTT.

This chain links TRBV28 with TRBJ2-3; D uncertain. The ends were cut back, 3 bases at V and 6 bases at J, with 10 bases in the middle. This CDR3 contains 13 residues. Per germline, CDR1 MDHEN and CDR2 SYDVKM. The CDR3 protein is CASSLAWRDTQYF. DNA for the CDR3: TGTGCCAGCAGTTTGGCCTGGCGGGATACGCAGTATTTT.

This clone was detected only once. V gene TRBV5-4 combines with J gene TRBJ1-4; D is unclear. Germline assignment: CDR1 SGHNT and CDR2 YYREEE (reference sequence). Trimming stripped 0 bases from V and 1 base from J, with 4 bases between. This CDR3 is built from 14 residues. CDR3 loop: CASSLDLTNEKLFF. CDR3 DNA: TGTGCCAGCAGCTTGGATCTAACTAATGAAAAACTGTTTTTT.

The V call is TRBV19, the J call TRBJ2-7; the D is unclear. This CDR3 comprises 15 residues. Germline V lookup: CDR1 LNHDA, CDR2 SQIVND (reference sequence). Trimming pared 3 bases from V and 3 bases from J, leaving 15 bases between. The CDR3 nucleotides are TGTGCCAGTAGTATGAGTTTCGGCCCTAACTACGAGCAGTACTTC. Encoded protein: CASSMSFGPNYEQYF.

The V call is TRBV7-6, the J call TRBJ2-1, with 7 bases aligning to TRBD2. The CDR3 runs to 13 residues. Trimming at V came to 1 base and at J to 10 bases, leaving 4 bases not matched to a gene. Per germline, CDR1 SGHVS and CDR2 FNYEAQ. The CDR3 coding sequence is TGTGCCAGCAGCTTAGGACTAGCTCGGGAGCAGTTCTTC. It specifies CASSLGLAREQFF.

V and J are TRBV18 and TRBJ1-5, with no clear D. Looked up from germline, CDR1 is KGHSH and CDR2 is LQKENI. Trimming shortened V by 6 bases and J by 4 bases, and 16 bases separated the two germline ends. The length of the CDR3 is 15 residues. CDR3 in DNA: TGTGCCAGCTCGACCGGGGAAGTGGGGAATCAGCCCCAGCATTTT. It specifies CASSTGEVGNQPQHF.